The source of this T cell receptor (beta chain) is a study of blood T cells in healthy people across ages. A remark on this clonotype: Its antigen is not known.

Study-level findings and limits: More naive CD4+ cells and higher diversity were found in long-lived than in aged donors. Diversity figures derived from one million T cells were judged to underestimate the true value. A roughly linear fall in TCR beta diversity per million T cells was seen with increasing age.

Germline assignment: CDR1 GTSNPN and CDR2 SVGIG (reference sequence). The CDR3 contains 13 residues. V lost 7 bases and J lost 8, with 15 bases in between. Primed by a sample-barcoded 5' primer and a J-beta primer mix, a second PCR proceeded for about 7 to 11 cycles. All cDNA molecules were each tagged by a template-switch adaptor with 12 random nucleotides. TCRdb used MiXCR to reprocess the 5' RACE reads, holding one entry per CDR3 protein. The sample gives about 1 million distinct CDR3 sequences, under 45% of which show up once; 18% is in the top ten. The gene calls are TRBV30 and TRBJ1-6, with D possibly being TRBD1 (5 bases). The sample was blood. The receptor's source is an older woman in good health. CDR3 coding DNA: TGTGCCTCGACGGGGCATCGAGATTCACCCCTCCACTTT. It translates to CASTGHRDSPLHF.